These T cell receptor beta chains were read from a single sample in a study of cytomegalovirus exposure and HLA in healthy donors. Produced via immunoSEQ multiplex PCR; TCRdb's table is partial and in-frame only. The data hold around 150,000 clones, with over 60% observed a single time. Material: PBMCs. The receptors shown here come from a man between 35 and 55 years old in good health and CMV-seronegative. Both conserved end residues are part of each CDR3. A D gene is named only where the DNA matches it firmly. Not every row has a clone size; where given, it reads once, few, many or a size class.

CDR3nt,CDR3aa,d_gene,abundance,j_gene,v_gene
TGTGCCAGTAGTATAGTCCTAGCGGGGACCGGGGAGCTGTTTTTT,CASSIVLAGTGELFF,TRBD2,-,TRBJ2-2,TRBV19
TGTGCCAGCAGCCGGACAGGGGCCCCCTACGAGCAGTACTTC,CASSRTGAPYEQYF,TRBD1,few,TRBJ2-7,TRBV13
TGTGTCAGAAGCTTAGAAAGGGGTGGGGGCCCCCACGAGCAGTACTTC,CVRSLERGGGPHEQYF,-,-,TRBJ2-7,TRBV7-5
TGCGCCAGCAGTGTTACAGGGTGGGATACGCAGTATTTT,CASSVTGWDTQYF,-,-,TRBJ2-3,TRBV10-2
TGTGCCAGCAGGCGGGACAGCAGACTCTATGGCTACCCCTTC,CASRRDSRLYGYPF,TRBD1,-,TRBJ1-2,TRBV5-6
TGTGCCAGCACAGATAGCGGGGGGTTGGGATTCTTC,CASTDSGGLGFF,TRBD2,-,TRBJ2-1,TRBV6-5
TGTGCCAGCAGCATCAAAGCGGGAGGGCCAGGGGAGCAGTACTTC,CASSIKAGGPGEQYF,TRBD2,-,TRBJ2-7,TRBV7-2
TGTGCCAGCAGCTTAGTCCAGGGGCATTCCTACAATGAGCAGTTCTTC,CASSLVQGHSYNEQFF,-,-,TRBJ2-1,TRBV7-2
TGTGCCAGTGGGTCGGGGGGGTTGGGCACTGAAGCTTTCTTT,CASGSGGLGTEAFF,-,once,TRBJ1-1,TRBV19
TGTGCCAGCAGCTTAGAAGACCTGGGAACGGGACAGGGACGCTACAATGAGCAGTTCTTC,CASSLEDLGTGQGRYNEQFF,TRBD1,few,TRBJ2-1,TRBV11-3
TGTGCCAGCACCCCTTCGGGTACTTTCGATGAGCAGTTCTTC,CASTPSGTFDEQFF,-,-,TRBJ2-1,TRBV6-1
TGTGCCAGCTCACCAGGGGGGGGGCGACGGTCGGAGACCCAGTACTTC,CASSPGGGRRSETQYF,-,-,TRBJ2-5,TRBV18
TGTGCCATCAGTGATTCCGGACAGGGGGATTCACCCCTCCACTTT,CAISDSGQGDSPLHF,TRBD1,-,TRBJ1-6,TRBV10-3
TGTGCCTCTTCCTGGGGGCTAGCGGGAGGAGGTACCGGGGAGCTGTTTTTT,CASSWGLAGGGTGELFF,TRBD2,-,TRBJ2-2,TRBV7-9
TGTGCCAGCAGCCCCGGGGGGGCGGGAGTGGGGACCCAGTACTTC,CASSPGGAGVGTQYF,TRBD2,-,TRBJ2-5,TRBV6-5
TGTGCCAGCAGCTTCTCCCCCCGGGGGTCCCACGAGCAGTACTTC,CASSFSPRGSHEQYF,-,once,TRBJ2-7,TRBV7-9
TGCAGCGTTAGTGACAGCGCGAACACCGGGGAGCTGTTTTTT,CSVSDSANTGELFF,-,-,TRBJ2-2,TRBV29-1
TGCGCCAGCAGCTTGGCCGGGACAGGGCGTTCACCCCTCCACTTT,CASSLAGTGRSPLHF,TRBD1,few,TRBJ1-6,TRBV5-1
TGCGCCAGCAGCTTAGAGGGTCCCGGGGAGCTGTTTTTT,CASSLEGPGELFF,-,-,TRBJ2-2,TRBV5-1
TGTGCCAGCAGCCAAACGGGGACTAGCGGGAGTTTAGGTGAGCAGTTCTTC,CASSQTGTSGSLGEQFF,TRBD2,once,TRBJ2-1,TRBV14
TGTGCCTGGAGTCAGACAGGTGGAATTTTATATGAAGGCACTGAAGCTTTCTTT,CAWSQTGGILYEGTEAFF,-,-,TRBJ1-1,TRBV30
TGTGCCAGCAGTGTTGTCAGCGGTCAGCCCCAGCATTTT,CASSVVSGQPQHF,-,-,TRBJ1-5,TRBV6-1